The rows below give T cell receptor beta chains drawn from one sample of a study of blood T cell repertoires in COVID-19. This table comes from immunoSEQ multiplex PCR, and its TCRdb copy is limited to in-frame clones, with some not included. Of around 220,000 clones in the sample, 84% were seen once. Sequencing input: peripheral blood. The receptors here all came from a woman over 75 with COVID-19, enrolled during active disease. The CDR3 runs from the conserved cysteine through the conserved F or W. D genes are given only for firm matches. Only part of the rows carry a size: once, few, many, or a class if the clone is expanded.

d_call | j_call | v_call | clone_size | cdr3_aa | cdr3_nt
- | TRBJ1-2 | TRBV9 | once | CASSVGAGDGYGYTF | TGTGCCAGCAGCGTAGGGGCGGGGGACGGCTATGGCTACACCTTC
- | TRBJ1-6 | TRBV6-6 | - | CASTIGGALGSPLHF | TGTGCCAGCACCATAGGTGGGGCCCTAGGGTCACCCCTCCACTTT
- | TRBJ1-1 | TRBV2 | - | CASSSDRNPEAFF | TGTGCCAGCAGTTCCGACAGGAATCCTGAAGCTTTCTTT
- | TRBJ2-7 | TRBV29-1 | - | CSGGQAYEQYF | TGCAGCGGGGGGCAGGCATACGAGCAGTACTTC
- | TRBJ2-7 | TRBV28 | - | CASSLVGESYEQYF | TGTGCCAGCAGTTTAGTGGGCGAATCCTACGAGCAGTACTTC
- | TRBJ2-1 | TRBV7-3 | - | CASSLGVSEAGGSYNEQFF | TGTGCCAGCAGCTTAGGTGTTTCGGAAGCCGGAGGCTCCTACAATGAGCAGTTCTTC
- | TRBJ2-5 | TRBV4-1 | - | CASRDAGEKETQYF | TGCGCCAGCAGGGACGCAGGGGAGAAAGAGACCCAGTACTTC
- | TRBJ1-2 | TRBV3-1/TRBV3-2 | - | CASSQTRTDYGYTF | TGTGCCAGCAGCCAAACCCGGACAGACTATGGCTACACCTTC
TRBD1 | TRBJ2-2 | TRBV2 | - | CARARGQTNTGELFF | TGTGCCAGGGCCCGGGGACAGACTAACACCGGGGAGCTGTTTTTT
- | TRBJ1-3 | TRBV14 | - | CASRAVGNSGNTIYF | TGTGCCAGCAGGGCCGTCGGGAACTCTGGAAACACCATATATTTT
- | TRBJ2-7 | TRBV7-9 | - | CASSFPQVTEQYF | TGTGCCAGCAGCTTTCCTCAGGTGACGGAGCAGTACTTC
TRBD1 | TRBJ2-3 | TRBV7-3 | many | CASSLAGQGTDTQYF | TGTGCCAGCAGCTTAGCGGGACAGGGGACGGATACGCAGTATTTT
TRBD1 | TRBJ1-2 | TRBV27 | - | CASSSTGQLYGYTF | TGTGCCAGCAGTTCCACGGGACAGCTCTATGGCTACACCTTC
- | TRBJ2-1 | TRBV7-3 | - | CASSLQRNNEQFF | TGTGCCAGCAGCTTACAGAGGAACAATGAGCAGTTCTTC
TRBD2 | TRBJ2-5 | TRBV7-2 | once | CASGRGGGETQYF | TGTGCCAGCGGGCGGGGGGGAGGAGAGACCCAGTACTTC